This TCR beta chain derives from a study of human T cells and chemical hapten exposure. About the study: There were per-sample TCR yield variations, arising mainly from small pooled library volume differences.

This clonotype came up many times. Antigen: not known. In germline, CDR1 is LGHNA, CDR2 YNFKEQ. Trimming pared 1 base from V and 2 bases from J, leaving 17 bases between. The CDR3 contains 17 residues. Stated time point: healthy volunteer bleed at 6 weeks. Total RNA was extracted from unfractionated whole blood. The study's library attached unique molecular identifiers to single cDNA molecules. The authors' processing: Counts of TCRs in each sample centred on a median of 95,638 and extended from approximately 25,000 to 650,000. TCRdb called the RACE reads again in MiXCR, with one record for every CDR3 protein. What appears here as the V and J calls and clone size reflects TCRdb's work, not the paper's. The sample includes about 77,000 distinct CDR3 sequences, around 9.3% of them seen just once. Whole-study findings and limits: TCRs at a frequency above 1 in 1000 stayed unchanged with DPC sensitization.

The chain joins TRBV4-2 to TRBJ1-2, with D uncertain. This receptor was identified in a female donor in good health. Some clones in this sample may be carry-over from other donors' samples. Sequencing used whole blood. CDR3 DNA sequence: TGTGCCAGCAGCCAAGTTTCGGCGGATACCCTGAACTATGGCTACACCTTC. This codes for CASSQVSADTLNYGYTF.